The 21 T cell receptor beta chains listed next were all sequenced from one sample in a study of shared clonotypes between healthy human individuals. Data came from immunoSEQ multiplex PCR; TCRdb stores just in-frame clones and leaves some out. The data hold 2 million to 2.5 million clones, with about 90% observed a single time. The sequencing sample was made of naive CD4+ T cells from PBMCs. Subset described: CD45RA+ positively selected. The receptors were gathered from a man younger than 30 in good health. Some clones in this sample may be carry-over from other donors' samples.

This clone was found once. This chain connects TRBV28 to TRBJ2-5; 7 bases line up with TRBD2. The last part of the DNA fits TRBJ2-7 better; the J call may be wrong. The CDR3 runs to 19 residues. CDR1 MDHEN and CDR2 SYDVKM come from the germline V gene. The CDR3 DNA follows: TGTGCCAGCAGCTCTACACGTCCGGGACGGGGGAGGGCCCTCTACGAGCAGTACTTC. This sequence encodes CASSSTRPGRGRALYEQYF.

The chain is built from TRBV4-2 and TRBJ1-5, with D possibly matching TRBD1 (5 bases). Germline V gene sequence: CDR1 LGHNA, CDR2 YNFKEQ. The length of the CDR3 is 15 residues. Trimming cost V 2 bases and J 8 bases, with 16 bases left between them. The CDR3 DNA follows: TGTGCCAGCAGCCAATTACCCTCGGGGGATGAGCCCCAGCATTTT. Its protein is CASSQLPSGDEPQHF.

The rearrangement uses TRBV4-3 and TRBJ1-2, with 10 bases identical to TRBD1. After removal of 0 bases from V and 1 base from J, the junction contained 14 bases not matched to a gene. Germline lookup yields CDR1 LGHNA and CDR2 YSLEER. This CDR3 is built from 20 residues. CDR3 sequence reads: CASSQDWGDRGRFVNYGYTF. The CDR3 DNA is TGCGCCAGCAGCCAAGACTGGGGTGACAGGGGGCGCTTTGTTAACTATGGCTACACCTTC.

This chain uses TRBV5-4 with TRBJ1-2; 7 positions agree with TRBD1. With V trimmed by 4 bases and J by 4 bases, 7 bases remained unmatched. The germline gives CDR1 SGHNT, CDR2 YYREEE (reference sequence). CDR3 length: 14 residues. DNA of the CDR3: TGTGCCAGCAGCGAGGGACAGTTTTTCTATGGCTACACCTTC. Its translation is CASSEGQFFYGYTF.

This clone appeared once. This chain links TRBV28 with TRBJ2-7, with D tentatively TRBD2 (6 bases). Trimming removed 4 bases at V and 4 bases at J, with 8 bases between. The CDR3 spans 12 residues. Germline assignment: CDR1 MDHEN and CDR2 SYDVKM. DNA of the CDR3: TGTGCCAGCAGTTCCGGGGGATACGAGCAGTACTTC. Amino acid sequence: CASSSGGYEQYF.

The chain carries TRBV6-6 and TRBJ1-5; D may be TRBD1 (5 bases). V lost 0 bases, J lost 2 bases, and 8 bases lay in between. Germline V lookup: CDR1 MNHNY, CDR2 SVGAGI (reference sequence). The CDR3 is made up of 15 amino acids. The CDR3 coding sequence is TGTGCCAGCAGTTACTCGGGAGGGGGCAATCAGCCCCAGCATTTT. Encoded protein: CASSYSGGGNQPQHF.

V is TRBV7-3 and J is TRBJ2-3; D is uncertain. The CDR3 contains 14 residues. Deletions cut 6 bases from V and 1 base from J, with 11 bases between. Germline V gene sequence: CDR1 SGHTA, CDR2 FQGTGA. The CDR3: CASSPLTGTDTQYF. CDR3 DNA: TGTGCCAGCAGTCCCCTCACGGGCACAGATACGCAGTATTTT.

This rearrangement joins TRBV11-2 to TRBJ2-1, with D possibly called TRBD1 or TRBD2 (6 bases each). This CDR3 has 16 residues. Germline CDR1 and CDR2: SGHAT and FQNNGV. V lost 3 bases to trimming and J lost 0 bases, with 12 bases between them. This chain's CDR3 is CASSLGGVSSYNEQFF. The CDR3 DNA is TGTGCCAGCAGCTTGGGGGGCGTTAGCTCCTACAATGAGCAGTTCTTC.

This clone showed up just a few times. The chain has TRBV10-1 and TRBJ2-3, with D perhaps assigned TRBD1 or TRBD2 (6 bases each). The germline gives CDR1 WNHNN, CDR2 SYGVQD (reference sequence). The V end lost 4 bases, the J end lost 6 bases, and 14 bases lay between the germline ends. This CDR3 has 14 amino acids. CDR3 sequence reads: CASSGGALADTQYF. CDR3 bases: TGCGCCAGCAGTGGGGGGGCCCTGGCGGATACGCAGTATTTT.

This chain links TRBV7-9 with TRBJ2-7; weak D call: TRBD2 (5 bases). Germline V gene lookup returns CDR1 SEHNR and CDR2 FQNEAQ (reference sequence). The V end lost 1 base, the J end lost 7 bases, and 17 bases lay between the germline ends. The CDR3 has 15 residues. The CDR3 sequence: CASSLDGGRPTEQYF. The DNA of the CDR3 is TGTGCCAGCAGCTTAGATGGCGGGCGACCAACGGAGCAGTACTTC. Combining the CDR3 with reference TRBV7-9 and TRBJ2-7 gives the whole variable domain DTGVSQNPRHKITKRGQNVTFRCDPISEHNRLYWYRQTLGQGPEFLTYFQNEAQLEKSRLLSDRFSAERPKGSFSTLEIQRTEQGDSAMYLCASSLDGGRPTEQYFGPGTRLTVT.

The V call is TRBV6-1, the J call TRBJ1-4; D gene uncertain. The CDR3 consists of 16 residues. Between the trimmed V and J ends, which lost 2 bases and 7 bases, there was a span of 17 bases. Germline-derived CDR1 and CDR2 are MNHNS and SASEGT. CDR3 amino acids: CASSEILTGGSEKLFF. The CDR3 region has the DNA TGTGCCAGCAGTGAAATCTTGACCGGAGGCTCTGAAAAACTGTTTTTT.

The genes are TRBV9 and TRBJ1-5; D might be TRBD1 (6 bases). V was pared by 3 bases and J by 6 bases, with 13 bases between. Germline CDR1 and CDR2: SGDLS and YYNGEE. CDR3 size: 14 residues. Here the CDR3 reads CASSARGGSQPQHF. As DNA, the CDR3 is TGTGCCAGCAGCGCCCGCGGGGGCTCTCAGCCCCAGCATTTT.

J is TRBJ1-5 and V is TRBV28; 8 bases are a match to TRBD1. CDR3 length: 16 amino acids. V was pared by 2 bases and J by 2 bases, with 5 bases of the junction left unmatched. Germline V lookup: CDR1 MDHEN, CDR2 SYDVKM. This CDR3 is CASSLTDRARNQPQHF. The DNA for the CDR3 is TGTGCCAGCAGTTTAACGGACAGGGCGCGCAATCAGCCCCAGCATTTT.

The V call is TRBV28, the J call TRBJ1-4, with 10 bases fitting TRBD1. After removal of 6 bases from V and 8 bases from J, the junction contained 3 bases not matched to a gene. Germline lookup yields CDR1 MDHEN and CDR2 SYDVKM. The CDR3 consists of 13 residues. CDR3 region: CASSWTGGEKLFF. The CDR3 region has the DNA TGTGCCAGCAGCTGGACAGGGGGAGAAAAACTGTTTTTT.

CDR3 sequence reads: CASSEGTGISTDTQYF. CDR3 bases: TGCGCCAGCAGTGAAGGGACAGGGATAAGCACAGATACGCAGTATTTT. The V call is TRBV10-2, the J call TRBJ2-3; 9 bases fit TRBD1. The germline V gene encodes CDR1 WSHSY and CDR2 SAAADI. The V and J ends lost 3 bases and 0 bases, in that order; junction bases with no gene match: 4. This CDR3 has 16 residues.

The chain carries TRBV14 and TRBJ2-4; 11 bases match TRBD1. The CDR3 covers 14 residues. After removal of 7 bases from V and 9 bases from J, the junction contained 8 bases not matched to a gene. CDR1 and CDR2 (germline): SGHDN, FVKESK. CDR3 DNA sequence: TGTGCCAGCACCCACGGGGACAGGGGGTTCATTCAGTACTTC. Translated: CASTHGDRGFIQYF. The full variable domain, rest sourced from reference TRBV14 and TRBJ2-4, is EAGVTQFPSHSVIEKGQTVTLRCDPISGHDNLYWYRRVMGKEIKFLLHFVKESKQDESGMPNNRFLAERTGGTYSTLKVQPAELEDSGVYFCASTHGDRGFIQYFGAGTRLSVL.

The CDR3 DNA sequence: TGTGCCATCTTTCCCGGGTGGCAGCCTCATAACTATGGCTACACCTTC. Protein: CAIFPGWQPHNYGYTF. The genes are TRBV10-3 and TRBJ1-2, with D uncertain. The CDR3 is 16 amino acids. CDR1 is ENHRY and CDR2 is SYGVKD in the germline V gene. Trimming took 8 bases from V and 1 from J, leaving 20 bases between them.

The J gene is TRBJ2-1, the V gene TRBV18; perhaps TRBD1 as D (5 bases). CDR1 is KGHSH and CDR2 is LQKENI in the germline V gene. Trimming cost V 3 bases and J 4 bases, with 22 bases left between them. The CDR3 contains 18 residues. The CDR3: CASSPYTPQGVFYNEQFF. The CDR3 nucleotides are TGTGCCAGCTCACCTTATACGCCTCAGGGTGTTTTTTACAATGAGCAGTTCTTC.

The chain is built from TRBV23-1 and TRBJ1-5; 9 bases are a match to TRBD1. TRBV23-1 is noted as an ORF with a role that remains uncertain. J gave up 4 bases and V 2 bases, and 6 bases lay outside the gene matches. This CDR3 is 16 amino acids long. Written as DNA, the CDR3 is TGCGCCAGCAGTCAAATCGCACAGGGGGCGAATCAGCCCCAGCATTTT. Translating gives CASSQIAQGANQPQHF.

The rearrangement joins TRBV6-6 to TRBJ2-7; TRBD2 matches at 9 bases. Germline CDR1 is MNHNY and CDR2 is SVGAGI (reference sequence). CDR3 length equals 13 residues. V was pared by 8 bases and J by 1 base, with 3 bases of the junction left unmatched. CDR3 protein: CASSLAGSYEQYF. The CDR3 nucleotides are TGTGCCAGCTCTCTAGCGGGGTCCTACGAGCAGTACTTC.

The gene calls are TRBV28 and TRBJ2-5; D uncertain. Germline V CDR1 and CDR2: MDHEN, SYDVKM. Trimming shortened V by 6 bases and J by 5 bases, and 10 bases separated the two germline ends. There are 12 residues in the CDR3. DNA of the CDR3: TGTGCCAGCAGCCCATACGGGGAGACCCAGTACTTC. It translates to CASSPYGETQYF.